A selection of T cell receptor beta chains follows, all from one sample in a study of molecular identifiers for immune sequencing clone quantification. One entry per CDR3 protein results from TCRdb running MiXCR on the PCR reads. This table holds some 100,000 distinct CDR3 sequences, about 35% found once. Material: naive CD8+ T cells from blood, with Jurkat cell RNA spiked in. The source is a human donor in good health. Some libraries in this study had Jurkat cell RNA spiked in. CDR3s include the opening cysteine and the closing phenylalanine or tryptophan. A D gene is named only where the DNA matches it firmly. Clone size is shown for a subset of rows, as once, few, many or a class of expanded clone.

J | V | D | size | DNA | CDR3
TRBJ2-1 | TRBV20-1 | NA | NA | TGCAGTGCTAGCTCTAGCGTAACCTACAATGAGCAGTTCTTC | CSASSSVTYNEQFF
TRBJ2-5 | TRBV20-1 | NA | many | TGCAGTGCTCGAGACAGGAACCAAGAGACCCAGTACTTC | CSARDRNQETQYF
TRBJ2-2 | TRBV9 | NA | few | TGTGCCAGCAGTCTTCTTACCGGGGAGCTGTTTTTT | CASSLLTGELFF
TRBJ2-7 | TRBV7-6 | NA | few | TGTGCCAGCAGCTTAGGGGGCGGCCTGCGCCACGAGCAGTACTTC | CASSLGGGLRHEQYF
TRBJ2-7 | TRBV20-1 | TRBD2 | NA | TGCAGTGCTCCCGGACTAGCGGGAGGGCGGAACGAGCAGTACTTC | CSAPGLAGGRNEQYF
TRBJ2-2 | TRBV24-1 | TRBD1 | NA | TGTGCCTCCTCGAAGACCCGGGACAGCACCGGGGAGCTGATTTTT | CASSKTRDSTGELIF
TRBJ2-7 | TRBV19 | NA | NA | TGTGCCAGTAGTATGGGGTATCTCGGTCACGAGCAGTACTTC | CASSMGYLGHEQYF
TRBJ2-1 | TRBV28 | TRBD2 | few | TGTGCCACCGGGCCGGGACTAGCCGTCAATGAGCAGTTCTTC | CATGPGLAVNEQFF
TRBJ2-5 | TRBV6-5 | NA | NA | TGTGCCAGCAGTTACCAGGGCCCCGGGGAGACCCAGTACTTC | CASSYQGPGETQYF
TRBJ1-1 | TRBV4-2 | NA | once | TGTGCCAGCAGCCAACGGCCCCCAAACGGCAACACTGAAGCTTTCTTT | CASSQRPPNGNTEAFF
TRBJ2-7 | TRBV6-2/TRBV6-3 | TRBD1 | NA | TGTGCCAGCAGTTACTGGCGTACAGGGGGAACCCTCGAGCAGTACTTC | CASSYWRTGGTLEQYF
TRBJ2-7 | TRBV9 | TRBD1 | NA | TGTGCCAGCAGCGAATGGGGGACAGGGGGTAACGAGCAGTACTTC | CASSEWGTGGNEQYF
TRBJ2-7 | TRBV19 | NA | NA | TGTGCCAGTAGTATAGCCGCAGGGAGTCGCGAGCAGTACTTC | CASSIAAGSREQYF
TRBJ2-5 | TRBV6-5 | NA | once | TGTGCCAGCAGCCCCGGGTACCTAGAGACCCAGTACTTC | CASSPGYLETQYF
TRBJ2-7 | TRBV6-1 | TRBD1 | few | TGTGCCAGCAGGAACGAGGGTAGAGGACAGGGCTCCTACGAGCAGTACTTC | CASRNEGRGQGSYEQYF
TRBJ2-3 | TRBV7-2 | TRBD2 | many | TGTGCCAGCAGCTTAGATTTAGCGGGAGGGCCGACAGATACGCAGTATTTT | CASSLDLAGGPTDTQYF
TRBJ2-7 | TRBV28 | NA | few | TGTGCCAGCAGTTTCATCACCTACGAGCAGTACTTC | CASSFITYEQYF
TRBJ1-6 | TRBV14 | TRBD1 | NA | TGTGCCAGCAGCCCCGCGGACAGGGTTTATTCACCCCTCCACTTT | CASSPADRVYSPLHF
TRBJ2-1 | TRBV19 | NA | many | TGTGCCAGTGAAGGAGGGAGCTATGAGCAGTTCTTC | CASEGGSYEQFF
TRBJ2-5 | TRBV6-5 | NA | once | TGTGCCAGCAGTTACGAGGGAGAGGCCCAGTACTTC | CASSYEGEAQYF
TRBJ2-2 | TRBV3-1 | NA | NA | TGTGCCAGCAGCCCGGACGATCCCAGGGGAAACACCGGGGAGCTGTTGTTT | CASSPDDPRGNTGELLF
TRBJ2-3 | TRBV7-9 | NA | few | TGTGCCAGCAGCTTAGGTATTAGACCAACGCAGTATTTT | CASSLGIRPTQYF
TRBJ2-3 | TRBV4-3 | NA | many | TGCGCCAGCAGCCAAGATGAACTAGTCGCAGATACGCAGTATTTT | CASSQDELVADTQYF
TRBJ2-1 | TRBV29-1 | NA | NA | TGCAGCGTTGAACACGGGGATGAGCAGTTCTTC | CSVEHGDEQFF
TRBJ1-1 | TRBV25-1 | NA | few | TGTGCCAGCAGTGAACTACACGGCGCCACAGCTTTCTTT | CASSELHGATAFF
TRBJ2-3 | TRBV28 | TRBD2 | many | TGTGCCACAGGCGTAGCGGGTGTCACAGATACGCAGTATTTT | CATGVAGVTDTQYF
TRBJ2-7 | TRBV6-5 | TRBD2 | NA | TGTGCCAGCAGAGAAGGACTAGCGGCCTACTACGAGCAGTACTTC | CASREGLAAYYEQYF
TRBJ2-1 | TRBV28 | NA | few | TGTGCCAGCAGTCCTTGGCGGAGAGACGGTGAGCAGTTCTTC | CASSPWRRDGEQFF
TRBJ2-7 | TRBV7-2 | TRBD2 | many | TGTGCCAGCAGCCCCGGACTAGCGGCCTACGAGCAGTACTTC | CASSPGLAAYEQYF
TRBJ2-3 | TRBV27 | TRBD2 | NA | TGTGCCAGCAGGCCGGGACTAGGGGTAGATACGCAGTATTTT | CASRPGLGVDTQYF
TRBJ2-7 | TRBV25-1 | NA | many | TGTGCCAGCAGTGTTGCGGGACCCTACGAGCAGTACTTC | CASSVAGPYEQYF
TRBJ2-7 | TRBV20-1 | NA | few | TGCAGTGCATGGGAAGAGGGCTACGAGCAGTACTTC | CSAWEEGYEQYF
TRBJ1-1 | TRBV6-2/TRBV6-3 | TRBD1 | NA | TGTGCCAGCATTCCAGGGGGAGCGAACTCAGAAGCTTTCTTT | CASIPGGANSEAFF
TRBJ2-3 | TRBV9 | TRBD2 | NA | TGTGCCAGCAGCCCCCGCGCGGGAGTATCAGCAGATACGCAGTATTTT | CASSPRAGVSADTQYF
TRBJ2-3 | TRBV6-5 | NA | few | TGTGCCAGCAGTTACTCGACAGTGTCCTCCCACACAGATACGCAGTATTTT | CASSYSTVSSHTDTQYF
TRBJ2-1 | TRBV7-2 | TRBD2 | NA | TGTGCCAGCAGCTTAGCGTCTAGCGGGAGAAATGAGCAGTTCTTC | CASSLASSGRNEQFF
TRBJ2-1 | TRBV10-1 | TRBD2 | few | TGCGCCAGCAGTAGCGGGGCATCTGAGCAGTTCTTC | CASSSGASEQFF
TRBJ2-7 | TRBV5-4 | NA | few | TGTGCCAGCAGGGTAGAGGGCTACGAGCAGTACTTC | CASRVEGYEQYF
TRBJ2-1 | TRBV12-3/TRBV12-4 | TRBD2 | NA | TGTGCCAGCAGTTTAGGTAGCGGGGGTGAGCAGTTCTTC | CASSLGSGGEQFF
TRBJ1-1 | TRBV4-2 | TRBD1 | few | TGTGCCAGCAGCCAAGTTGGACAGGTGAACACTGAAGCTTTCTTT | CASSQVGQVNTEAFF
TRBJ2-6 | TRBV4-2 | NA | few | TGTGCCAGCAGCCCACGGACTCGACTGACTCGCACTGGGGCCAACGTCCTGACTTTC | CASSPRTRLTRTGANVLTF
TRBJ2-2 | TRBV28 | NA | once | TGTGCCAGCAGTTTATTGTGGGCCGACACCGGGGAGCTGATTTTT | CASSLLWADTGELIF